The entry that follows covers one T cell receptor beta chain sequence. The antigen remains undetermined. The germline V and J ends were trimmed by 5 bases and 2 bases, with 11 bases remaining between them. The CDR3 length is 13 residues. Germline CDR1 and CDR2: SQVTM and ANQGSEA. Libraries were made from TCR beta cDNA, and they carried unique molecular identifiers. A population of about 0.95 to 11 million T cells gave rise to roughly 0.5 million cDNA molecules. TCRdb reprocessed the PCR reads via MiXCR and lists one record per CDR3 protein. This sample has around 700,000 distinct CDR3 sequences, with roughly three fifths found just once. This sample was taken from a study of post-analysis software for immune sequencing data. Study summary: Recorded subtypes: relapsing-remitting, secondary progressive, progressive-relapsing; some patients unannotated. Study-wide points: In patients, four to six TRBV segments were more frequent than in controls, with TRBV5-6, TRBV5-1 and TRBV20-1 among them. Samples sharing a preparation batch grouped tightly together when assessed by F measure. For normalized Chao1 diversity, multiple sclerosis patients scored significantly lower than controls did.

This rearrangement joins TRBV29-1 to TRBJ2-3; no firm D call. The sequencing sample was made of blood. The TCR was taken from a girl aged 2-10 years with multiple sclerosis. CDR3 sequence reads: CSVPRGFTDTQYF. CDR3 DNA sequence: TGCAGCGTTCCACGCGGCTTCACAGATACGCAGTATTTT.